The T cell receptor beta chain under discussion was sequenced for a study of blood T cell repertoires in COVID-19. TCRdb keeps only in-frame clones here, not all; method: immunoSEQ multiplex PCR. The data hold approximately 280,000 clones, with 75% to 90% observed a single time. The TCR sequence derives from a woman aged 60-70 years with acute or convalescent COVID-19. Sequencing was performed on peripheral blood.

Here the CDR3 DNA reads TGTGCCAGCAGTTCTCTCGTGGTAGCGGGAACTTCCTACAATGAGCAGTTCTTC. Amino acid sequence: CASSSLVVAGTSYNEQFF. The genes are TRBV6-2 or TRBV6-3 and TRBJ2-1; 8 nucleotides align to TRBD2. V dropped 4 bases and J dropped 1; count of bases not matched to a gene: 12. The CDR3 sequence is 18 residues long. Germline V lookup: CDR1 MNHEY, CDR2 SVGEGT.